Given below is one TCR beta chain in context. No cognate antigen has been identified for it. It has no much larger one-base neighbor in the sample; base qualities were not kept. This sample's time point label indicates: baseline before first vaccination. Vaccinee samples were obtained from the UK trials COV001 and COV002, which included a single-blind randomized controlled phase 2/3 trial of AZD1222 (ChAdOx1 nCoV-19) in healthy adults. For TCRbeta chain sequencing, PBMC samples from trial participants were taken at day 0 and at day 28 after the second dose. CDR1 and CDR2, looked up from the germline V gene (reference sequence), are GTSNPN and SVGIG. From cysteine to phenylalanine, the CDR3 is 10 amino acids long. Of all the DNA, just the CDR3 is kept, 30 bases in frame from base 1. V lost 5 bases and J lost 3 bases; the stretch between them is 1 base long. This entry is derived from a study of T cell responses to AZD1222 COVID-19 vaccine (dated by TCRdb to the early 2020s). Some background on the complete study: AZD1222 recipients with second doses at about 4 weeks or about 12 weeks were pooled, because spike-specific TCR depth and breadth did not differ between schedules. TCR sequencing covered more than 230 trial participants: 200 to 220 given two doses of AZD1222 and 26 given two doses of MenACWY control vaccine. Trial participants were enrolled into age subgroups of 18-55, 56-69 and 70-plus years, which contained approximately 150, 28 and 58 TCR-sequenced participants, respectively.

The CDR3 regions of human TCRbeta chains were analyzed by immunosequencing. In the paper's pipeline: TCRs in the repertoires were matched against a reference library of SARS-CoV-2-specific TCRs that had been generated with the MIRA antigen-specificity platform. Breadth was defined as the fraction of unique TCRs that were SARS-CoV-2-associated, and depth was defined as the fraction of total T cells that were SARS-CoV-2-associated. Each spike-specific TCR was assigned to its reactive spike region and to a CD4 or CD8 class using the MIRA data. Log10-transformed breadth and depth values were compared by one-way ANOVA with Sidak's multiple comparisons tests. Here the immuneACCESS table is served through TCRdb, limited to in-frame sequences with V and J called. Missing clones are a known gap in these copies; in checked studies unresolved V genes cover under half, and the rest lacks a known reason. Clonal size and the V and J genes are those of that table, whereas D and trimming came from the DNA. Here the sample has 150,000 or so clones; just over 90% occur a single time. The ten biggest clones cover about 1.6% of the sample.

What the research found in general, with its limitations: After two AZD1222 doses, spike-specific TCR breadth and depth were significantly higher than at day 0 and than in MenACWY recipients. The 56-69-year group was small, and its depth increase did not reach significance, likely because of low power. Nearly half of unique spike-specific TCRs reportedly recognized epitopes outside regions mutated in the B.1.351 and B.1.1.7 variants. Because no samples from the day 14 peak response were available, repertoires could be characterized only after the peak T cell response. Only a handful of AZD1222 recipients were SARS-CoV-2 seropositive at baseline, limiting conclusions about previously exposed vaccinees. Participants were mostly white British and included more females than males, and it was suggested by the authors that clonal diversity may have been underestimated. The vaccine-associated CD4 TCRs covered the entire spike protein, and the dominant responses fell in regions 160-218 and 743-854.

The source was peripheral blood, collected on day 0 of AZD1222 vaccination. The TCR originated in an adult in good health. The V and J genes are TRBV30 and TRBJ1-4; the D gene identity is not certain. The nucleotides are TGTGCCTGGGCTAATGAAAAACTGTTTTTT. Translated, it reads CAWANEKLFF.